A selection of T cell receptor beta chains follows, all from one sample in a study of T cell responses to AZD1222 COVID-19 vaccine. Method: immunoSEQ multiplex PCR; TCRdb's copy keeps in-frame clones and lacks some. The sample includes about 79,000 clones, 80% to 90% of them seen just once. The sample here was peripheral blood, taken 28 days after the second AZD1222 dose. All receptors derive from an adult who received the AZD1222 COVID-19 vaccine. CDR3s include the opening cysteine and the closing phenylalanine or tryptophan. The D gene is left open where the match is weak. Some rows mark clone size as missing; the rest say once, few, many or name a class of expanded clone.

CDR3aa | CDR3nt | j_gene | d_gene | v_gene | abundance
CASRTDSYNEQFF | TGCGCCAGCAGAACTGATTCCTACAATGAGCAGTTCTTC | TRBJ2-1 | NA | TRBV5-1 | NA
CAWTRGAPGELFF | TGTGCCTGGACCAGAGGGGCGCCCGGGGAGCTGTTTTTT | TRBJ2-2 | NA | TRBV30 | NA
CASRPQEAVNTQYF | TGTGCCAGCAGACCCCAAGAGGCTGTTAATACGCAGTATTTT | TRBJ2-3 | NA | TRBV27 | NA
CASSFRGAGVDGYTF | TGTGCCAGCAGTTTTCGGGGGGCGGGGGTGGATGGCTACACCTTC | TRBJ1-2 | NA | TRBV27 | NA
CAWSDPTGWRSEKLFF | TGTGCCTGGAGTGACCCGACGGGCTGGAGGAGTGAAAAACTGTTTTTT | TRBJ1-4 | NA | TRBV30 | NA
CASSQAGSVQPQHF | TGTGCCAGCAGCCAAGCAGGATCGGTTCAGCCCCAGCATTTT | TRBJ1-5 | NA | TRBV3-1/TRBV3-2 | NA
CASSLTEDTEAFF | TGTGCCAGCAGTTTAACAGAGGACACTGAAGCTTTCTTT | TRBJ1-1 | NA | TRBV12-3/TRBV12-4 | NA
CASSPWTDQETQYF | TGTGCCAGCAGCCCCTGGACAGACCAAGAGACCCAGTACTTC | TRBJ2-5 | NA | TRBV5-4 | once
CSAAGTDNEKLFF | TGCAGCGCCGCCGGGACAGATAATGAAAAACTGTTTTTT | TRBJ1-4 | TRBD1 | TRBV29-1 | NA
CASSYSNRGEEKLFF | TGTGCCAGCAGTTACTCGAACAGGGGGGAAGAAAAACTGTTTTTT | TRBJ1-4 | TRBD1 | TRBV6-5 | NA
CASSPRTGTSYEQYF | TGCGCCAGCAGCCCAAGGACAGGGACATCCTACGAGCAGTACTTC | TRBJ2-7 | TRBD1 | TRBV5-1 | NA
CSARDNREQYF | TGCAGTGCTAGAGATAACCGCGAGCAGTACTTC | TRBJ2-7 | NA | TRBV20-1 | NA
CASSYGVMNTEAFF | TGTGCCAGCAGCTACGGGGTGATGAACACTGAAGCTTTCTTT | TRBJ1-1 | NA | TRBV11-3 | NA
CATSSRITTLATNEKLFF | TGTGCCACCAGCAGTCGTATCACTACCCTTGCAACTAATGAAAAACTGTTTTTT | TRBJ1-4 | NA | TRBV15 | NA
CASTDPRERATGELFF | TGTGCCAGCACCGACCCGAGGGAGCGTGCCACCGGGGAGCTGTTTTTT | TRBJ2-2 | NA | TRBV11-3 | NA
CASSYPLGRDNQPQHF | TGTGCCAGCAGTTACCCCCTGGGCCGAGATAATCAGCCCCAGCATTTT | TRBJ1-5 | NA | TRBV28 | NA
CASSESTGNYGYTF | TGTGCCAGCAGCGAATCGACAGGGAACTATGGCTACACCTTC | TRBJ1-2 | TRBD1 | TRBV5-5 | NA
CASRPGTENTEAFF | TGTGCCAGCAGGCCCGGGACAGAGAACACTGAAGCTTTCTTT | TRBJ1-1 | TRBD1 | TRBV28 | NA
CASSRGLAGPTDTQYF | TGTGCCAGCAGCCGGGGACTAGCGGGACCAACAGATACGCAGTATTTT | TRBJ2-3 | TRBD2 | TRBV7-2 | NA
CASSNTGGKYGYTF | TGTGCCAGCAGTAACACAGGGGGTAAATATGGCTACACCTTC | TRBJ1-2 | TRBD1 | TRBV7-9 | NA
CASSLLGTDEKLFF | TGTGCCAGCAGCTTACTAGGGACAGATGAAAAACTGTTTTTT | TRBJ1-4 | TRBD1 | TRBV7-2 | NA
CASTIGAGGGAKNIQYF | TGTGCCAGCACGATAGGTGCGGGAGGAGGAGCCAAAAACATTCAGTACTTC | TRBJ2-4 | TRBD2 | TRBV28 | NA
CASSSGGGQPQHF | TGTGCCAGCAGCTCAGGGGGGGGTCAGCCCCAGCATTTT | TRBJ1-5 | TRBD1 | TRBV9 | NA